The 3 T cell receptor beta chains listed next were all sequenced from one sample in a study of technical replicates of blood from a few donors. Repertoires were generated with immunoSEQ multiplex PCR, while TCRdb's copy carries only in-frame clones and drops some. The sample includes about 84,000 clones, 95% to 98% of them seen just once. Sequenced: T cells isolated from PBMCs. The source is a human donor in good health.

The V and J genes are TRBV2 and TRBJ2-5; D perhaps matches TRBD1 (5 bases). Germline assignment: CDR1 SNHLY and CDR2 FYNNEI. The germline V and J ends were trimmed by 6 bases and 1 base, with 12 bases remaining between them. CDR3 size: 14 residues. The chain's CDR3 is CASRPKQVQETQYF. The CDR3 DNA reads as TGTGCCAGCAGGCCGAAACAGGTCCAAGAGACCCAGTACTTC.

J is TRBJ2-7 and V is TRBV2; tentatively, D is TRBD1 (5 bases). Germline assignment: CDR1 SNHLY and CDR2 FYNNEI. This CDR3 spans 12 amino acids. V shed 5 bases and J shed 5 bases, with 10 bases lying between them. DNA of the CDR3: TGTGCCAGCAGTCTCGACAGCCACGAGCAGTACTTC. Translated: CASSLDSHEQYF.

This chain joins TRBV7-9 and TRBJ2-2; tentatively, D is TRBD2 (6 bases). V was shortened by 8 bases and J by 1 base, with 14 bases between the two germline ends. The CDR3 is made up of 15 amino acids. Germline lookup yields CDR1 SEHNR and CDR2 FQNEAQ (reference sequence). This CDR3 is CASAGLTMNTGELFF. For the CDR3, the DNA is TGTGCCAGCGCGGGACTTACTATGAACACCGGGGAGCTGTTTTTT. The complete variable domain, with remaining parts taken from reference TRBV7-9 and TRBJ2-2, reads DTGVSQNPRHKITKRGQNVTFRCDPISEHNRLYWYRQTLGQGPEFLTYFQNEAQLEKSRLLSDRFSAERPKGSFSTLEIQRTEQGDSAMYLCASAGLTMNTGELFFGEGSRLTVL.